This record covers a single T cell receptor (beta chain). What it binds is not known. The genes and germline here are from mouse. Following RNA extraction, reverse transcription yielded cDNA that acted as the sequencing template. The repertoire was sequenced with immunoSEQ multiplex PCR; TCRdb's copy has only in-frame clones and lacks some. The repertoire consists of some 110,000 clones, none detected only once. The data derive from a study of CD8+ T cells in alopecia areata. For the study at large: Grafted skin came from C3H/HeJ donors with spontaneous alopecia (roughly 6-13 months old) and was placed on roughly 7-10-week-old female C3H/HeJ mice.

General study points: Among patients, TCR sharing was less clear than in mice, a difference possibly due in part to HLA diversity in the patient population. Higher clonality than in normal scalp was seen in lesional scalp, especially alopecia totalis/universalis. Normal skin contains resident alphabeta T cells, and these are also sequenced in scalp samples.

The material sequenced was lesional skin. The sequence was obtained from a C3H/HeJ mouse with alopecia areata. This mouse strain has H2-k as its MHC haplotype.

The CDR3 bases that were read are TGCACCTGCAGTGCGCGACAGGGGGCAGGCGAA. It translates to CTCSARQGAGE. The CDR3 in full is CTCSARQGAGERLFF. The chain couples TRBV1 to TRBJ1-4; 10 nucleotides match TRBD1. The CDR3 end is not reached by the read, which stops 4 residues before it; the germline J gene fills it in. The CDR3 extends over 15 amino acids. Germline V gene data show CDR1 as NSQYPW and CDR2 as LRSPGD (reference sequence).